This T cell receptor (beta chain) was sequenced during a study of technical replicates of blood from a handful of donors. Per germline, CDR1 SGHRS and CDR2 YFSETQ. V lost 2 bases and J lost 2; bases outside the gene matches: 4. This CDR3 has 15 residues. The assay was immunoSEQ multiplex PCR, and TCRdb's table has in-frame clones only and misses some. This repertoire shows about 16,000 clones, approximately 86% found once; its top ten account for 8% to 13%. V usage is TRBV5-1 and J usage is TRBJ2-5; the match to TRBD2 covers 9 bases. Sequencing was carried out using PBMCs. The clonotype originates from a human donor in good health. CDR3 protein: CASSFSGRRQETQYF. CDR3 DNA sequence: TGCGCCAGCAGCTTTAGCGGGAGACGACAAGAGACCCAGTACTTC.